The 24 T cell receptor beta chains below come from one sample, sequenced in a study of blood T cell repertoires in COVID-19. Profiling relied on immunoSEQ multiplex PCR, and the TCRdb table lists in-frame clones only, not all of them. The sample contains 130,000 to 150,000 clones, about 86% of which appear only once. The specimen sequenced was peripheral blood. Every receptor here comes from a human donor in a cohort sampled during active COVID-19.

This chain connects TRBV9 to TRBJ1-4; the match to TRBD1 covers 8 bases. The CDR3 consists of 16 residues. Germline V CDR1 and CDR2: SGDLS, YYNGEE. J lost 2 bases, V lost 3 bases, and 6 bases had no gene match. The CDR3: CASSGQGPGTNEKLFF. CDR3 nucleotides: TGTGCCAGCAGCGGACAGGGGCCGGGCACTAATGAAAAACTGTTTTTT.

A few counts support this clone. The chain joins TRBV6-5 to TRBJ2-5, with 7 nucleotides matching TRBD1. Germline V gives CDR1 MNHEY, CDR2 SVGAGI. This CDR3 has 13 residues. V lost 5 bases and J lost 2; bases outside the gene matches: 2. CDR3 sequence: CASSPGQQETQYF. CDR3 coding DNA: TGTGCCAGCAGTCCGGGACAGCAAGAGACCCAGTACTTC.

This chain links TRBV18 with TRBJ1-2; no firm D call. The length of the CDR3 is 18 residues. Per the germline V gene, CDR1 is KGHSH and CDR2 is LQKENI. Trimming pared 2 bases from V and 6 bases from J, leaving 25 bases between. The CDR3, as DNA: TGTGCCAGCTCACCAAATATGGCGGGGTTGGGAGTAACTAATGGCTACACCTTC. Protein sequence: CASSPNMAGLGVTNGYTF.

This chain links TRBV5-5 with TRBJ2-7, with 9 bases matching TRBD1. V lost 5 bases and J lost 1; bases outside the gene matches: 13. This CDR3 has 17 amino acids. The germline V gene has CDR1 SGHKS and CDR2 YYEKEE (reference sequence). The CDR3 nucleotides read TGTGCCAGCAGTTGGGAGAACACAGGGGGCGCTTCCTACGAGCAGTACTTC. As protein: CASSWENTGGASYEQYF.

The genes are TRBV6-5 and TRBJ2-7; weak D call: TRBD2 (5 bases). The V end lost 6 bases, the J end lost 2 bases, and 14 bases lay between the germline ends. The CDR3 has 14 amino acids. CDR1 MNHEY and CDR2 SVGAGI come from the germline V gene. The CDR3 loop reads CASSQRSRTYEQYF. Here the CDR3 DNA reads TGTGCCAGCAGCCAGCGGTCTCGAACCTACGAGCAGTACTTC.

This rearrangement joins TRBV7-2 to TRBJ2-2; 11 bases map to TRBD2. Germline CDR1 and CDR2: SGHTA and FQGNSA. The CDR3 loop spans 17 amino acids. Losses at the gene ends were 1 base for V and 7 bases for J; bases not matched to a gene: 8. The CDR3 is CASSLVGLAGGFGELFF. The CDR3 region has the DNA TGTGCCAGCAGCTTAGTTGGGTTAGCGGGAGGGTTCGGGGAGCTGTTTTTT.

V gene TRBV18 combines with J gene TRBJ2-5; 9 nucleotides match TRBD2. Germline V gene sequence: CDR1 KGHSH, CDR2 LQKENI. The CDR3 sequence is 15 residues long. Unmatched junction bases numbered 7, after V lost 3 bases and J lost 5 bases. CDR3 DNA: TGTGCCAGCTCACCGGTTAATAGCGGGAGCGAGACCCAGTACTTC. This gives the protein CASSPVNSGSETQYF.

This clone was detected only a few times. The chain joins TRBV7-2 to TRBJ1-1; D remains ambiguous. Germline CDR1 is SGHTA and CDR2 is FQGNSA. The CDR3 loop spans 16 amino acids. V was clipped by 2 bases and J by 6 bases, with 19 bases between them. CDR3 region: CASSLSSGSGQSEAFF. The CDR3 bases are TGTGCCAGCAGCTTATCGTCCGGTAGCGGGCAGTCTGAAGCTTTCTTT. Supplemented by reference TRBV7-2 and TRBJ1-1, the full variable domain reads GAGVSQSPSNKVTEKGKDVELRCDPISGHTALYWYRQSLGQGLEFLIYFQGNSAPDKSGLPSDRFSAERTGGSVSTLTIQRTQQEDSAVYLCASSLSSGSGQSEAFFGQGTRLTVV.

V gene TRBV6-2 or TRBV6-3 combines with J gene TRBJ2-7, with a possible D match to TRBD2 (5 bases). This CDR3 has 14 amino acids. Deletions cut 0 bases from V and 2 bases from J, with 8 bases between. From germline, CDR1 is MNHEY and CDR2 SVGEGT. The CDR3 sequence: CASSYSGSAYEQYF. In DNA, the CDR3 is TGTGCCAGCAGTTACTCGGGTAGCGCCTACGAGCAGTACTTC.

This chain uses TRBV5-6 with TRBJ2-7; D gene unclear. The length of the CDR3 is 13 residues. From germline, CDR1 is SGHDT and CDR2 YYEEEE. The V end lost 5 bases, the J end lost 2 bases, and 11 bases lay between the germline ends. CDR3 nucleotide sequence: TGTGCCAGCAGTACAGTACCAACCTACGAGCAGTACTTC. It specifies CASSTVPTYEQYF. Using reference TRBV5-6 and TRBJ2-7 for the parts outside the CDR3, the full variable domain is DAGVTQSPTHLIKTRGQQVTLRCSPKSGHDTVSWYQQALGQGPQFIFQYYEEEERQRGNFPDRFSGHQFPNYSSELNVNALLLGDSALYLCASSTVPTYEQYFGPGTRLTVT.

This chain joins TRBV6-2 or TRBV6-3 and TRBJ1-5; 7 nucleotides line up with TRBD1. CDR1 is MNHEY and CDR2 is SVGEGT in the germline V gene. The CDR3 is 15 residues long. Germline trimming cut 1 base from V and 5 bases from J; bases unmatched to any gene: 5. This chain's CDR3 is CASSYLTGFDQPQHF. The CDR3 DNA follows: TGTGCCAGCAGTTACTTGACAGGGTTTGATCAGCCCCAGCATTTT.

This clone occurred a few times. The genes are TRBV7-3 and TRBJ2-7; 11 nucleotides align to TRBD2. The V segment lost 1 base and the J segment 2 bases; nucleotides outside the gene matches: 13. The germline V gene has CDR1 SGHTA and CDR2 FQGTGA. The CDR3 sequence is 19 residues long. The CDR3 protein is CASSLMVLAGEEGTYEQYF. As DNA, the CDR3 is TGTGCCAGCAGCTTAATGGTACTAGCGGGAGAAGAAGGGACCTACGAGCAGTACTTC.

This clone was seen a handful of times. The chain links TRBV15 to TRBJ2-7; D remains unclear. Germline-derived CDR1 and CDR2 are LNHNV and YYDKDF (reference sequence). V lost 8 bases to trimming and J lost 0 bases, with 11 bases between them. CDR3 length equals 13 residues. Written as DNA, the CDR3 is TGTGCCACCCGTCGGAGTTTCTCCTACGAGCAGTACTTC. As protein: CATRRSFSYEQYF.

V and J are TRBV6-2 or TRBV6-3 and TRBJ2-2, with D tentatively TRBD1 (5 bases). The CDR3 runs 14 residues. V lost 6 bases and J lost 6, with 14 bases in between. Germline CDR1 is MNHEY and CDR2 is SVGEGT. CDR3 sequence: CASSNTGAPGELFF. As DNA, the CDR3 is TGTGCCAGCAGCAATACAGGCGCCCCCGGGGAGCTGTTTTTT.

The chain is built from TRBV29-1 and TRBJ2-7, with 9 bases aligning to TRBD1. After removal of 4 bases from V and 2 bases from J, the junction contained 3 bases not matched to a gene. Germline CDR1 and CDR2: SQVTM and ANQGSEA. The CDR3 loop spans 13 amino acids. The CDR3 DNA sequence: TGCAGCGTTGCTGGACAGGGGCCCTACGAGCAGTACTTC. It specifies CSVAGQGPYEQYF.

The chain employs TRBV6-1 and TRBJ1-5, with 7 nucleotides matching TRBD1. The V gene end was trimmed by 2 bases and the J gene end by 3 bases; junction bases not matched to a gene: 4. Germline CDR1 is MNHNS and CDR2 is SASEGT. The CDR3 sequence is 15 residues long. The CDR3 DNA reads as TGTGCCAGCAGTGAAAGGGGACAGCCCAATCAGCCCCAGCATTTT. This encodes CASSERGQPNQPQHF.

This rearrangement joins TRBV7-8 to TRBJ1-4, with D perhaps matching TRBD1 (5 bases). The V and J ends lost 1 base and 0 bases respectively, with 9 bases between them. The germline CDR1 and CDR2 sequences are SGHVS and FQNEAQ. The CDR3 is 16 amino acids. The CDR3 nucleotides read TGTGCCAGCAGCTTAGGCTGGGGCGCAACTAATGAAAAACTGTTTTTT. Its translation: CASSLGWGATNEKLFF.

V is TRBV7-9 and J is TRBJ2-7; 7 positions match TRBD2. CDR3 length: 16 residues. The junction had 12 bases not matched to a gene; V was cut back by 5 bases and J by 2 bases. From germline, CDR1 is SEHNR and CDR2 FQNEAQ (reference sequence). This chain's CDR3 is CASSAFTSANTYEQYF. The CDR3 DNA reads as TGTGCCAGCAGCGCCTTCACTAGCGCGAATACCTACGAGCAGTACTTC.

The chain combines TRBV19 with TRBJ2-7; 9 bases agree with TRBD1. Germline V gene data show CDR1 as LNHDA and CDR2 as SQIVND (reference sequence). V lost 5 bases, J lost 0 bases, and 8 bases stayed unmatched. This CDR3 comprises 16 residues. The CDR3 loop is CASSGLRGQGSYEQYF. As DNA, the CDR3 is TGTGCCAGTAGTGGGCTTCGGGGACAGGGCTCCTACGAGCAGTACTTC.

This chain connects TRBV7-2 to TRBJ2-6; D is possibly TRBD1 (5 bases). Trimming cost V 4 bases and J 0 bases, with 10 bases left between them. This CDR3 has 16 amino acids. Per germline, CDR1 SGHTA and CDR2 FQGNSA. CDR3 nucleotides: TGTGCCAGCAGCTCACAGGTTACCTCTGGGGCCAACGTCCTGACTTTC. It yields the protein CASSSQVTSGANVLTF.

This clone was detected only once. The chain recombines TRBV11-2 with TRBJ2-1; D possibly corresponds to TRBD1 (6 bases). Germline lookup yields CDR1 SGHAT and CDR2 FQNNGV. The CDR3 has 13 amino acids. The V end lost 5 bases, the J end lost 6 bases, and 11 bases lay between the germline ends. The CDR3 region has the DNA TGTGCCAGCAGCCTCGGACAGCTCAATGAGCAGTTCTTC. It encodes CASSLGQLNEQFF.

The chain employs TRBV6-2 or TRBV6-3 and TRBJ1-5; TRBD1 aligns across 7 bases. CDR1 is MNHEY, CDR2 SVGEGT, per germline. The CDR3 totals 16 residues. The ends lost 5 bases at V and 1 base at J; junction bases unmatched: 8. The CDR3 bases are TGTGCCAGCAGTGTCGACAGGGTTAGAAGCAATCAGCCCCAGCATTTT. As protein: CASSVDRVRSNQPQHF.

The CDR3 is CASSSPGTNTDTQYF. DNA of the CDR3: TGTGCCAGCAGCTCCCCCGGGACAAACACAGATACGCAGTATTTT. This sequence joins TRBV7-9 and TRBJ2-3; weak D call: TRBD1 (6 bases). CDR3 size: 15 residues. V lost 4 bases to trimming and J lost 2 bases, with 13 bases between them. Germline lookup yields CDR1 SEHNR and CDR2 FQNEAQ (reference sequence).

The CDR3 nucleotides are TGTGCCAGCAGCTTTGCCCTAGCGGGGTACAATGAGCAGTTCTTC. Its protein product is CASSFALAGYNEQFF. This chain connects TRBV7-3 to TRBJ2-1; TRBD2 agrees at 9 bases. The CDR3 has 15 amino acids. After removal of 3 bases from V and 4 bases from J, the junction contained 4 bases not matched to a gene. Looked up from germline, CDR1 is SGHTA and CDR2 is FQGTGA.